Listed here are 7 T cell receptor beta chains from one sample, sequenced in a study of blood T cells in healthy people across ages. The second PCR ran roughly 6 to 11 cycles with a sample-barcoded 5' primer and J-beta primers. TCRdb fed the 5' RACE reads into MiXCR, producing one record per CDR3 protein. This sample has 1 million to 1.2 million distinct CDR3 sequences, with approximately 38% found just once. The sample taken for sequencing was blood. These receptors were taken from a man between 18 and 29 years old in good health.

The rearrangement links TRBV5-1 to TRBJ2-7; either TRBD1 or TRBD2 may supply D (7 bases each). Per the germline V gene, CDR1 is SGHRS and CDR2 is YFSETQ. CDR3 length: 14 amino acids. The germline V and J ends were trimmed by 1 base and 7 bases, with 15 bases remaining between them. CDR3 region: CASSLQGGDNEQYF. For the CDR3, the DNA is TGCGCCAGCAGCTTGCAGGGGGGGGACAATGAGCAGTACTTC.

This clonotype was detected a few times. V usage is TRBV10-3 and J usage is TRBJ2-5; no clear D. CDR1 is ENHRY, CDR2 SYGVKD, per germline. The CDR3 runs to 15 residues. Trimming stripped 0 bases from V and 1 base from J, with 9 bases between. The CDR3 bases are TGTGCCATCAGTGAGTCAGACAAGGCCCAAGAGACCCAGTACTTC. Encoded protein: CAISESDKAQETQYF.

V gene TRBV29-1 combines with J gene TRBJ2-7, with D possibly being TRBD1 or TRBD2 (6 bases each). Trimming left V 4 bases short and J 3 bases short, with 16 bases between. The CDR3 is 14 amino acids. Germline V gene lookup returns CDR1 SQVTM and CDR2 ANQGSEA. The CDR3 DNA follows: TGCAGCGTTGTGTCTCCGGGGGCAAGCTACGAGCAGTACTTC. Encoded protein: CSVVSPGASYEQYF.

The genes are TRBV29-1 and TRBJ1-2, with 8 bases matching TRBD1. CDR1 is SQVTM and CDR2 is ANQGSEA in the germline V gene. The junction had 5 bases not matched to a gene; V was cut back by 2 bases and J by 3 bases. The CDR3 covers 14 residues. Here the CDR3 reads CSVEKDRADYGYTF. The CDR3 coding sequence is TGCAGCGTTGAAAAGGACAGGGCCGACTATGGCTACACCTTC.

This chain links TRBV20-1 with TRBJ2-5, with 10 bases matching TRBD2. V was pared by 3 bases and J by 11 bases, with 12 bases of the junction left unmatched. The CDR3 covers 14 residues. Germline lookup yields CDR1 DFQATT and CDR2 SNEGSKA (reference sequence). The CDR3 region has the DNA TGCAGTGCTAGTTCTAGCGGGGGCTCCTACGGGCAGTACTTC. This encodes CSASSSGGSYGQYF.

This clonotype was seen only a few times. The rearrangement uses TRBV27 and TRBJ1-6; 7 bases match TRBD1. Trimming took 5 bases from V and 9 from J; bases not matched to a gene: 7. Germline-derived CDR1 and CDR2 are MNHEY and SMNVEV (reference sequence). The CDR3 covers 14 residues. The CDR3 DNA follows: TGTGCCAGCAGTCTACAGGGGAAAGGTTCACCCCTCCACTTT. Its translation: CASSLQGKGSPLHF.

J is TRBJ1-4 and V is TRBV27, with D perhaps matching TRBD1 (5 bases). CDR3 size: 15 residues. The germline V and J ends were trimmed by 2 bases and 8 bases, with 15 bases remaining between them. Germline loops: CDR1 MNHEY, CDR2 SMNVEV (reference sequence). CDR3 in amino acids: CASSLVGARGEKLFF. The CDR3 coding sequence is TGTGCCAGCAGTTTAGTAGGGGCGCGAGGGGAAAAACTGTTTTTT.